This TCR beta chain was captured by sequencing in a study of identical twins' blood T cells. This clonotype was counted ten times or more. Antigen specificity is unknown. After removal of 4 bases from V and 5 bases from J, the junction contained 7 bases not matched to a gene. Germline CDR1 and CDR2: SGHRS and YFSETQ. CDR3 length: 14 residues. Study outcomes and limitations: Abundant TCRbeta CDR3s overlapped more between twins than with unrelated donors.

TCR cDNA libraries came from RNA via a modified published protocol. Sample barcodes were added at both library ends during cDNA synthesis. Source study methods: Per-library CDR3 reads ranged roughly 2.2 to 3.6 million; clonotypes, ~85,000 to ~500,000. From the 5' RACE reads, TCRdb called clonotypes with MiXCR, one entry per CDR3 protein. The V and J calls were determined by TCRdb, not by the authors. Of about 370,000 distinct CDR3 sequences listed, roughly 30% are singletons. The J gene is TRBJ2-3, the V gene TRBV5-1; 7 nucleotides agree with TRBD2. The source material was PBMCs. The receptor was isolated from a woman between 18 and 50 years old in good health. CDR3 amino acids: CASSPGLYQDTQYF. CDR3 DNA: TGCGCCAGCAGCCCGGGACTATACCAAGATACGCAGTATTTT.